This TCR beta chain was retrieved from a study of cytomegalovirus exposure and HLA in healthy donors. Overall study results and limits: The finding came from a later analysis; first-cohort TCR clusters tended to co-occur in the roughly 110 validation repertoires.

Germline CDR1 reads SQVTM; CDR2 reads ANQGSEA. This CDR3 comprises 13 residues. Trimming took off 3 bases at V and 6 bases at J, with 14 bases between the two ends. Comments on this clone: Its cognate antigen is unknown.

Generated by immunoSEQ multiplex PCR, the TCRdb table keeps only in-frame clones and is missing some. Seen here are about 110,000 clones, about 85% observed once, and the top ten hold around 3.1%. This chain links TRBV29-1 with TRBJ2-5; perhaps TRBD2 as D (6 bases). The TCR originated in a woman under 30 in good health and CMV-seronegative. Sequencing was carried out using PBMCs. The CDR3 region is CSVEGGAGKTQYF. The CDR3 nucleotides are TGCAGCGTTGAGGGGGGTGCGGGGAAGACCCAGTACTTC.